One sample yielded the 11 T cell receptor beta chains listed below, sequenced in a study of OX40 agonist ivuxolimab in advanced cancers. Data came from immunoSEQ multiplex PCR; TCRdb stores just in-frame clones and leaves some out. The sample lists more than 55,000 clones; around 85% were seen once. Source: CD4+ or CD8+ T cells sorted from blood, taken in a trial of the OX40 agonist ivuxolimab. The receptor set was obtained from an adult with an advanced solid tumor such as melanoma, head and neck, liver or kidney cancer.

CDR3 sequence reads: CASSVGASGSYEQYF. CDR3 nucleotide sequence: TGTGCCAGCAGCGTAGGGGCTAGCGGGAGCTACGAGCAGTACTTC. V and J are TRBV9 and TRBJ2-7, with TRBD2 identical over 10 bases. Germline V gives CDR1 SGDLS, CDR2 YYNGEE. There are 15 residues in the CDR3. Trimming took 0 bases from V and 3 from J; bases not matched to a gene: 3.

The chain joins TRBV19 to TRBJ1-3, with D unresolved. Between the trimmed V and J ends, which lost 3 bases and 4 bases, there was a span of 22 bases. There are 18 residues in the CDR3. Germline V gene lookup returns CDR1 LNHDA and CDR2 SQIVND (reference sequence). The CDR3 DNA sequence: TGTGCCAGTAGTATTAAATGGGCCGACGGAGGGTTCGGAAACACCATATATTTT. As protein: CASSIKWADGGFGNTIYF.

J is TRBJ2-3 and V is TRBV2, with 10 bases fitting TRBD2. CDR3 length: 13 amino acids. V shed 9 bases and J 5 bases; nucleotides not matched to a gene: 5. Per germline, CDR1 SNHLY and CDR2 FYNNEI. The CDR3 sequence: CARSGGAGDTQYF. The DNA for the CDR3 is TGTGCCAGAAGCGGGGGGGCTGGAGATACGCAGTATTTT.

This clone was seen more than once but under ten times. The V and J genes are TRBV7-9 and TRBJ2-7; D is ambiguous. The CDR3 is made up of 12 amino acids. Between the trimmed V and J ends, which lost 2 bases and 2 bases, there was a span of 4 bases. CDR1 and CDR2 from the germline V gene are SEHNR and FQNEAQ (reference sequence). The CDR3 sequence is CASSLSTYEQYF. DNA for the CDR3: TGTGCCAGCAGCTTATCCACCTACGAGCAGTACTTC.

This clone appeared a single time. The chain couples TRBV6-5 to TRBJ1-1, with D hard to call. The V gene lost 2 bases and the J gene lost 1 base, with 8 bases spanning the gap. CDR3 length: 14 amino acids. Germline V gene sequence: CDR1 MNHEY, CDR2 SVGAGI. CDR3 DNA sequence: TGTGCCAGCAGTTACCTTGACCAGAACACTGAAGCTTTCTTT. Its protein is CASSYLDQNTEAFF.

The J gene is TRBJ1-1, the V gene TRBV9; D unclear. The germline V and J ends were trimmed by 1 base and 3 bases, with 13 bases remaining between them. Germline CDR1 reads SGDLS; CDR2 reads YYNGEE. This CDR3 is 15 amino acids long. In DNA, the CDR3 is TGTGCCAGCAGCGTACCTCCAAACATGGACACTGAAGCTTTCTTT. Protein product: CASSVPPNMDTEAFF.

V is TRBV2 and J is TRBJ2-3; D is possibly TRBD2 (6 bases). Trimming removed 3 bases from V and 8 bases from J, with 15 bases in between. The germline gives CDR1 SNHLY, CDR2 FYNNEI. The CDR3 is 14 amino acids. CDR3 in amino acids: CASSDGGAPGTQYF. The DNA for the CDR3 is TGTGCCAGCAGTGATGGCGGGGCACCGGGTACGCAGTATTTT. The complete variable domain, with remaining parts taken from reference TRBV2 and TRBJ2-3, reads EPEVTQTPSHQVTQMGQEVILRCVPISNHLYFYWYRQILGQKVEFLVSFYNNEISEKSEIFDDQFSVERPDGSNFTLKIRSTKLEDSAMYFCASSDGGAPGTQYFGPGTRLTVL.

The chain links TRBV11-3 to TRBJ2-1; 11 bases map to TRBD2. Germline V gene lookup returns CDR1 SGHNT and CDR2 YENEEA. There are 16 residues in the CDR3. V was pared by 1 base and J by 8 bases, with 7 bases of the junction left unmatched. The DNA of the CDR3 is TGTGCCAGCAGCTTAGGCCTAGCGGGAGGTCGAGATGAGCAGTTCTTC. Translated, it gives CASSLGLAGGRDEQFF. Based on the CDR3 plus reference TRBV11-3 and TRBJ2-1, the full variable domain is EAGVVQSPRYKIIEKKQPVAFWCNPISGHNTLYWYLQNLGQGPELLIRYENEEAVDDSQLPKDRFSAERLKGVDSTLKIQPAELGDSAVYLCASSLGLAGGRDEQFFGPGTRLTVL.

The CDR3 is CASRNRDDYGYTF. The CDR3 DNA reads TGCGCCAGCAGAAACAGGGACGACTATGGCTACACCTTC. The genes are TRBV5-1 and TRBJ1-2; a weak D match, TRBD1 (6 bases). V was pared by 5 bases and J by 3 bases, with 11 bases between. This CDR3 is 13 amino acids long. Germline assignment: CDR1 SGHRS and CDR2 YFSETQ.

V gene TRBV5-1 combines with J gene TRBJ2-1, with D tentatively TRBD2 (5 bases). CDR1 is SGHRS, CDR2 YFSETQ, per germline. The CDR3 covers 14 residues. The V gene lost 6 bases and the J gene lost 5 bases, with 15 bases spanning the gap. CDR3 in amino acids: CASTPSKRNNEQFF. CDR3 coding DNA: TGCGCCAGCACCCCTTCGAAGCGGAACAATGAGCAGTTCTTC.

This clone was observed once. This chain uses TRBV7-3 with TRBJ2-5; 9 bases map to TRBD1. The end of the DNA is better explained by TRBJ2-7, so the J call may be wrong. The CDR3 has 13 residues. CDR1 and CDR2 from the germline V gene are SGHTA and FQGTGA. In nucleotides, the CDR3 is TGTGCCAGCAGCTTGGACAGGGGTTCCGAGCAGTACTTC. This codes for CASSLDRGSEQYF.